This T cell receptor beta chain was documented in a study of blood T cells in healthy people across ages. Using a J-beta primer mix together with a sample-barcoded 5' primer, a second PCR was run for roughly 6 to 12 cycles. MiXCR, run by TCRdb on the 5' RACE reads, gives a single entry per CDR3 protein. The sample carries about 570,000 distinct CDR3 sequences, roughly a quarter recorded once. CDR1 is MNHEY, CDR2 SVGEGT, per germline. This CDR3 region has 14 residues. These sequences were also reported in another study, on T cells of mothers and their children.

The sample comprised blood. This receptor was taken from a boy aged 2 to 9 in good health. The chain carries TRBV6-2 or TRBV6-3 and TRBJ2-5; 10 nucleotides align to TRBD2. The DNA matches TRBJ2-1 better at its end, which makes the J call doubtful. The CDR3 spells CASTPSGSRYEQFF. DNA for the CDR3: TGTGCCAGCACCCCTAGCGGGAGTAGGTATGAGCAGTTCTTC.